The sequence of this TCR beta chain was determined in a study of blood T cell repertoires in COVID-19 (dated by TCRdb to 2018 to 2020). For the study in its entirety: The collaborator samples originated in the United States, Italy and Spain and spanned the acute and convalescent phases of COVID-19. HLA class I and class II types, where available, came from metadata supplied by the sample provider rather than from assay-based typing. Subjects who had been exposed to COVID-19, were actively infected with it, or had recovered from it provided the deeply sampled blood TCRbeta repertoires that made up the dataset. The repertoires were released in a freely available public database meant as a resource for research on the immune response to SARS-CoV-2. The material from the prospective study consisted of cDNA or gDNA derived from T cells, B-cell-depleted T cells, or PBMCs. Samples came from the ongoing ImmuneRACE study (first 160 participants) plus 1,254 subjects from 6 global collaborators. The sample metadata nearly always contained a de-identified subject ID, COVID-19 status, age in years and sex. What the research found in general, with its limitations: The quantity of clinical and demographic metadata differed by source and by participant and was supplied without curation.

CDR1 and CDR2, per the germline V gene (reference sequence), are LGHDT and YNNKEL. The CDR3 contains 12 residues, cysteine and phenylalanine counted. Kept here is only the CDR3 DNA, which spans 36 bases and is read in frame from base 1. Trimming removed 7 bases from V and 6 bases from J, leaving 12 bases between the germline ends. In this sample, this clone turned up once. Its antigen specificity is not known. No clone much larger than this one lies a single base away; base qualities are absent. TCRbeta CDR3 regions were amplified from genomic DNA by means of the immunoSEQ Assay, a bias-controlled multiplex PCR. As for the original processing: The number of nucleated cells in each sample was estimated from the amplification of reference gene primers within the assay. To quantify the absolute abundance of each unique TCRbeta CDR3 rearrangement, sequence reads were collapsed and filtered. For each sample, productive Simpson clonality was calculated as the square root of Simpson's diversity index across productive rearrangements. TCRdb holds this immuneACCESS table with in-frame rearrangements only. Some clones are missing; in checked studies, unresolved V genes explain under half, and the rest has no known cause. V and J calls and clone size are as listed in that table; D and trimming were resolved from the DNA. The sample includes 95,000 to 150,000 clones, with 80% observed a single time. Around 16% of the sample is held by the ten biggest clonotypes.

Each collaborating institution followed its own protocols to collect whole blood in K2EDTA tubes. For TCRbeta analysis, collaborator samples were shipped as frozen whole blood, as isolated PBMCs, or as DNA extracted from either sample type. This TCR came from a man in his fifties or sixties with active or convalescent COVID-19. The sample was peripheral blood. The chain is made from TRBV3-1 (or the pseudogene TRBV3-2) and TRBJ1-1, with no D gene named confidently. The encoded CDR3 is CASTGDGAEAFF. The nucleotide sequence is given as TGTGCCAGCACTGGTGACGGAGCTGAAGCTTTCTTT.